This TCR beta chain was captured by sequencing in a study of tumor-infiltrating lymphocytes in primary liver carcinoma. This CDR3 is 15 amino acids long. Germline lookup yields CDR1 SGHAT and CDR2 FQNNGV. On this clonotype itself: The antigen remains undetermined. At one of its ends the junction is not consistent with the germline gene, which may arise from a read error.

Bulk tissue was left unsorted, and RNA and DNA were co-extracted from about 19-30 mg of it. TCR beta cDNA was made from 450 to 550 ng total RNA with a constant-region primer. Each TCR beta library was derived from three nested multiplex PCR rounds that employed slightly modified ARM-PCR. Both of the initial two PCR rounds ran for roughly 10 cycles and employed TRBV1-TRBV30 forward primers alongside a C-beta reverse primer. TCRdb re-called the multiplex PCR reads through MiXCR, storing one row per CDR3 protein. The repertoire holds some 110,000 distinct CDR3 sequences, 64% seen once, with approximately 8.9% in the top ten. The study, taken as a whole, reports: Appearing in all five tumor regions was true of only about 8-25% of top clones. Tumor region pairs showed greater overlap than either tumor-adjacent or tumor-blood pairs did. Significantly greater top-250-clone fractions characterized tumors relative to blood (p = 0.039).

This clonotype originated in a woman aged 55-70 years with primary liver carcinoma and hepatitis B virus infection. The sample was liver tumor tissue from sampling region 3. The subset denotes: tumor region T3, left-lateral pole. V gene TRBV11-2 combines with J gene TRBJ1-2, with D unclear. The CDR3 DNA follows: TGTACCAGCAGCTTAGATCGGGTAGACGCCTATGGCTACATATTC. It translates to CTSSLDRVDAYGYIF. Using reference TRBV11-2 and TRBJ1-2 for the parts outside the CDR3, the full variable domain is EAGVAQSPRYKIIEKRQSVAFWCNPISGHATLYWYQQILGQGPKLLIQFQNNGVVDDSQLPKDRFSAERLKGVDSTLKIQPAKLEDSAVYLCTSSLDRVDAYGYIFGSGTRLTVV.